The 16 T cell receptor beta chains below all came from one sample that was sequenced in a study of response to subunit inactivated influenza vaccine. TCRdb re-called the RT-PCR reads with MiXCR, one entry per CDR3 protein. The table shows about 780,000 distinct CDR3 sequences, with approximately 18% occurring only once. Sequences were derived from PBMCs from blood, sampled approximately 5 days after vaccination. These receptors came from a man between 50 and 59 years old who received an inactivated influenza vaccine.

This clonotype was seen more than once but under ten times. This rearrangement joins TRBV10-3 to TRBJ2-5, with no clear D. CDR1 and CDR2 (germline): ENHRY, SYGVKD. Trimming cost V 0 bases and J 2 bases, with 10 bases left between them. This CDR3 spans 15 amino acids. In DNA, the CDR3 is TGTGCCATCAGTGAGTCGGCTAACGCGCAAGAGACCCAGTACTTC. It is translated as CAISESANAQETQYF.

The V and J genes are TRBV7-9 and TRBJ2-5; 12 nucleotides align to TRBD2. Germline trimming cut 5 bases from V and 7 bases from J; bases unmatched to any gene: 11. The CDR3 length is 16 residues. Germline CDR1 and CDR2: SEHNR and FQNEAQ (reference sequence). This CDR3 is CASSPGTSGFKGTQYF. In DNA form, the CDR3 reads TGTGCCAGCAGCCCCGGGACTAGCGGGTTTAAAGGGACCCAGTACTTC.

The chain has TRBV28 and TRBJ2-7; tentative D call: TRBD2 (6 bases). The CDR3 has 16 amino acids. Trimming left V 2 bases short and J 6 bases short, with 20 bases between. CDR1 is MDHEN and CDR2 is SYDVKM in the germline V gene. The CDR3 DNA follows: TGTGCCAGCAGTTTACGGGGCGGTGGGACTGGGGTCGAGCAGTACTTC. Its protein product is CASSLRGGGTGVEQYF.

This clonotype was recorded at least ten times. CDR3 protein: CASSPPLGEIQPQHF. The CDR3 DNA reads TGTGCCAGCAGCCCGCCCCTCGGGGAGATTCAGCCCCAGCATTTT. The chain carries TRBV28 and TRBJ1-5, with D uncertain. Trimming took 6 bases from V and 6 from J, leaving 18 bases between them. The CDR3 spans 15 residues. From germline, CDR1 is MDHEN and CDR2 SYDVKM.

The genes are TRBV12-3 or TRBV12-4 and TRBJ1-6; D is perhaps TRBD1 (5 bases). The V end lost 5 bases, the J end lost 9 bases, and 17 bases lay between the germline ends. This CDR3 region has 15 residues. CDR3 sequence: CASSQGAGFGSPLHF. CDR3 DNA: TGTGCCAGCAGTCAAGGGGCCGGGTTTGGTTCACCCCTCCACTTT.

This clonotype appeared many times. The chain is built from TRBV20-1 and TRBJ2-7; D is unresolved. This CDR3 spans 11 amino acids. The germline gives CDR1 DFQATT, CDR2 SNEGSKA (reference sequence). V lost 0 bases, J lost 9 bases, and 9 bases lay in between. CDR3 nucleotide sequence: TGCAGTGCTAGAGATACCCCGGGGCAGTACTTC. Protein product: CSARDTPGQYF.

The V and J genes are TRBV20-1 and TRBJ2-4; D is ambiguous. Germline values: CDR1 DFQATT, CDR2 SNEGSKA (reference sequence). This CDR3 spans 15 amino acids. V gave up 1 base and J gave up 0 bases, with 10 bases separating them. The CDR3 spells CSARVTELAKNIQYF. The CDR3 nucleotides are TGCAGTGCTAGAGTCACGGAATTAGCCAAAAACATTCAGTACTTC.

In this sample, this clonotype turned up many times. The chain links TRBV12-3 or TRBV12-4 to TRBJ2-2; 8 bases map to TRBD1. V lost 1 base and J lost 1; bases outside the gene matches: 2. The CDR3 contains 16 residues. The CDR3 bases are TGTGCCAGCAGTTTAGAGGGGACAGGGAACACCGGGGAGCTGTTTTTT. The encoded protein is CASSLEGTGNTGELFF.

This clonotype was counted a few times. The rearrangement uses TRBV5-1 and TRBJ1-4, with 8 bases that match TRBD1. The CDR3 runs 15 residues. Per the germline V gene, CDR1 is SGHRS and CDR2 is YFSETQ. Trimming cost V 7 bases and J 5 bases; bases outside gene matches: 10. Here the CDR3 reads CASGTDGQGNEKLFF. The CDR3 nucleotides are TGCGCCAGCGGCACTGACGGACAGGGAAATGAAAAACTGTTTTTT.

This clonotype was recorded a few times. In nucleotides, the CDR3 is TGTGCCAGCACCCGGACAGGGCGGGACACTGAAGCTTTCTTT. As protein: CASTRTGRDTEAFF. The V and J genes are TRBV12-3 or TRBV12-4 and TRBJ1-1; 8 bases are a match to TRBD1. CDR3 length equals 14 residues. V dropped 7 bases and J dropped 3; count of bases not matched to a gene: 7.

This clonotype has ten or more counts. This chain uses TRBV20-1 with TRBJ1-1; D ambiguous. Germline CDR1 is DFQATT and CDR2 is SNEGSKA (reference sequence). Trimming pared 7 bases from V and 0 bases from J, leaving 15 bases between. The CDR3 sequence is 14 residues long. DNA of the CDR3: TGCAGTGGGCCAGAGGGCTTTATGAACACTGAAGCTTTCTTT. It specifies CSGPEGFMNTEAFF.

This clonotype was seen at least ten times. The chain's CDR3 is CASSLTSGGLYNEQFF. CDR3 sequence (DNA): TGCGCCAGCAGCCTGACTAGCGGGGGGCTCTACAATGAGCAGTTCTTC. The chain recombines TRBV5-1 with TRBJ2-1, with TRBD2 matching 13 bases. There are 16 residues in the CDR3. V was pared by 4 bases and J by 3 bases, with 4 bases of the junction left unmatched. Germline CDR1 is SGHRS and CDR2 is YFSETQ.

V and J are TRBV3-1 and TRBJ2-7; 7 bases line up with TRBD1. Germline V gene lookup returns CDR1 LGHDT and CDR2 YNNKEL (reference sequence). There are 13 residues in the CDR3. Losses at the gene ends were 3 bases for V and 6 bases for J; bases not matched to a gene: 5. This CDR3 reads CASSHRRQGEQYF. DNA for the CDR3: TGTGCCAGCAGCCATCGCCGACAGGGCGAGCAGTACTTC.

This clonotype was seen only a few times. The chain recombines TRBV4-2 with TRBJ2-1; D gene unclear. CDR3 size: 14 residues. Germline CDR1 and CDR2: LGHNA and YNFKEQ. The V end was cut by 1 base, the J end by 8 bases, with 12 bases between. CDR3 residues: CASSQGSNPHEQFF. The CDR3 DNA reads TGTGCCAGCAGCCAAGGTTCTAACCCGCATGAGCAGTTCTTC.

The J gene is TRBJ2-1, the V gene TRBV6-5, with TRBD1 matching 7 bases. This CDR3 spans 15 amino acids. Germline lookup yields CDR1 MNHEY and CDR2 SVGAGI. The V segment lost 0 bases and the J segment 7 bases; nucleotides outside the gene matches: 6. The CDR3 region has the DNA TGTGCCAGCAGTTACTCGAGACAGGGATCGAATGAGCAGTTCTTC. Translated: CASSYSRQGSNEQFF.

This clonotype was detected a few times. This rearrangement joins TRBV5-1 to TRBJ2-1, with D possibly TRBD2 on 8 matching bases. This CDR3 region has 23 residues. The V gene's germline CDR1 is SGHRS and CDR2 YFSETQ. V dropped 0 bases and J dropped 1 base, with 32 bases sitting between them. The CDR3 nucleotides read TGCGCCAGCAGCTTGGCCAGAGACCCGGAACGCGGGACTAGGGACAGTTCCTACAATGAGCAGTTCTTC. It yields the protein CASSLARDPERGTRDSSYNEQFF. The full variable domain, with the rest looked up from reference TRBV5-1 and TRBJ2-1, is KAGVTQTPRYLIKTRGQQVTLSCSPISGHRSVSWYQQTPGQGLQFLFEYFSETQRNKGNFPGRFSGRQFSNSRSEMNVSTLELGDSALYLCASSLARDPERGTRDSSYNEQFFGPGTRLTVL.